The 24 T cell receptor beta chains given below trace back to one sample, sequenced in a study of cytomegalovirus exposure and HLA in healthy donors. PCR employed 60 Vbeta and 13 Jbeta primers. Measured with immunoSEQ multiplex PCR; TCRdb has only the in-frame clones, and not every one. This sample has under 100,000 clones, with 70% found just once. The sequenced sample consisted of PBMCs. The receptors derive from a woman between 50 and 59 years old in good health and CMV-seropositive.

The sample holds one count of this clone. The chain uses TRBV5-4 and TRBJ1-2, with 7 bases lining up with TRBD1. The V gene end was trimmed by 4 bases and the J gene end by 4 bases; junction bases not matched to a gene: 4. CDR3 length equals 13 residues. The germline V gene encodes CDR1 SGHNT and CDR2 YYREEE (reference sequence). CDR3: CASSLRGAYGYTF. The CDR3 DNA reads TGTGCCAGCAGCCTCAGGGGGGCCTATGGCTACACCTTC.

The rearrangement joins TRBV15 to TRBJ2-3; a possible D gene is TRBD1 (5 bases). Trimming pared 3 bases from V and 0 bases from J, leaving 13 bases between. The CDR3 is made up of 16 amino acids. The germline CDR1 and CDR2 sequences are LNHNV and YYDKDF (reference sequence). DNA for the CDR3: TGTGCCACCAGCAGGACAGCAGCTACTAGCACAGATACGCAGTATTTT. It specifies CATSRTAATSTDTQYF.

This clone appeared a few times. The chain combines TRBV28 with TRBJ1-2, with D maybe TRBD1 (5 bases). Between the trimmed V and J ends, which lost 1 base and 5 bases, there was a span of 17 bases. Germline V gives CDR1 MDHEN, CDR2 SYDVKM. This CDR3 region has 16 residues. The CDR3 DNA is TGTGCCAGCAGTTTATCTGAATGGGGGGTGGATTATGGCTACACCTTC. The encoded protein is CASSLSEWGVDYGYTF.

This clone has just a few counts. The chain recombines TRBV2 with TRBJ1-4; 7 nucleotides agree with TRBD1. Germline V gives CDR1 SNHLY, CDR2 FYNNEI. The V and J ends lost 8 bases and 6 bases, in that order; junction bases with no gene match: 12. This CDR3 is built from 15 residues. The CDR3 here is CASLRDRGRDEKLFF. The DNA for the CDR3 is TGTGCCAGCCTTCGCGATAGGGGGCGCGATGAAAAACTGTTTTTT.

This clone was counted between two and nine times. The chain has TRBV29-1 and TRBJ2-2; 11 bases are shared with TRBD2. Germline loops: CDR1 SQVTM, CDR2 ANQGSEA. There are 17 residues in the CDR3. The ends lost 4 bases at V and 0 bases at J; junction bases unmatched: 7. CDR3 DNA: TGCAGCGTTGTTGGGTTAGCGGGAGGGCCGAACACCGGGGAGCTGTTTTTT. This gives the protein CSVVGLAGGPNTGELFF.

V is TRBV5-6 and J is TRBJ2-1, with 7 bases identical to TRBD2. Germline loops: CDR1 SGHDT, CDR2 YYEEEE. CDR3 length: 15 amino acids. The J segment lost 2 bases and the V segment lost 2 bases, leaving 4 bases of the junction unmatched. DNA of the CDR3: TGTGCCAGCAGCTTAAGCGGGGTGACCTACAATGAGCAGTTCTTC. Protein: CASSLSGVTYNEQFF.

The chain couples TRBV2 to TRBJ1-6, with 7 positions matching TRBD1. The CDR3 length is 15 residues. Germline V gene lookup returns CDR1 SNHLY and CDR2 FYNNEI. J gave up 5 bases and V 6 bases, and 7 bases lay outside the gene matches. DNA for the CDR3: TGTGCCAGCAGCCCGAGAGGGGGCCATAATTCACCCCTCCACTTT. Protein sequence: CASSPRGGHNSPLHF.

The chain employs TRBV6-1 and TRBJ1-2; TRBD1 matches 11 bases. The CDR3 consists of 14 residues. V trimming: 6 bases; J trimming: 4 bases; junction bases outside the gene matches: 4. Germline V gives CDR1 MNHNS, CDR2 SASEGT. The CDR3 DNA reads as TGTGCCAGCAGCGGACAGGGGGCAAGCTATGGCTACACCTTC. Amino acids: CASSGQGASYGYTF.

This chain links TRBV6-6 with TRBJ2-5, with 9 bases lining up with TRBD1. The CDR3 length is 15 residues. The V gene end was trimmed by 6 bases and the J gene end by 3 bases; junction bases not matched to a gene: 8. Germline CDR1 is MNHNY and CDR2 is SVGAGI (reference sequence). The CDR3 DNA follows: TGTGCCAGCAGCCGAGGACAGGGGAGGAAAGAGACCCAGTACTTC. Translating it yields CASSRGQGRKETQYF.

For the CDR3, the DNA is TGTGCCAGCAGCCCCGCGCGGGGCACAGATACGCAGTATTTT. Protein sequence: CASSPARGTDTQYF. The chain has TRBV13 and TRBJ2-3; D possibly corresponds to TRBD2 (5 bases). Trimming shortened V by 5 bases and J by 1 base, and 10 bases separated the two germline ends. This CDR3 is 14 amino acids long. Germline CDR1 reads PRHDT; CDR2 reads FYEKMQ (reference sequence).

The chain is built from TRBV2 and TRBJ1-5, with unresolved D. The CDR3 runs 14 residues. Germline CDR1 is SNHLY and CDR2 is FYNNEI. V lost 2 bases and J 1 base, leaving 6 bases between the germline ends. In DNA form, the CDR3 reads TGTGCCAGCAGTGAAAAGAGCAGCAATCAGCCCCAGCATTTT. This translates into CASSEKSSNQPQHF.

CDR3 region: CASSLAGAAEAFF. The CDR3 DNA follows: TGTGCCAGCAGCTTAGCAGGGGCAGCTGAAGCTTTCTTT. The chain carries TRBV11-2 and TRBJ1-1, with D perhaps TRBD1 (6 bases). Germline V gives CDR1 SGHAT, CDR2 FQNNGV. The CDR3 consists of 13 residues. Trimming took 1 base from V and 6 from J, leaving 9 bases between them.

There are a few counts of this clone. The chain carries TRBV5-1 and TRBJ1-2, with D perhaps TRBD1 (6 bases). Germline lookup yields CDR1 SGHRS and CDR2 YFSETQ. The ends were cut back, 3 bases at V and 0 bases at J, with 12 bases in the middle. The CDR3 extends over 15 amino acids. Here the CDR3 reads CASSSPGQANYGYTF. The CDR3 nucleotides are TGCGCCAGCAGCTCACCGGGACAAGCTAACTATGGCTACACCTTC.

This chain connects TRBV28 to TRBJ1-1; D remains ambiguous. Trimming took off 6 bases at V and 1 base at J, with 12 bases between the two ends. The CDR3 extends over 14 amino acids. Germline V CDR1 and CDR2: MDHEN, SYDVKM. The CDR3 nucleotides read TGTGCCAGCAGCCTGTGGAGGCCGAACACTGAAGCTTTCTTT. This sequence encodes CASSLWRPNTEAFF. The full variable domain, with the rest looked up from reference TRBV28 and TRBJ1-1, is DVKVTQSSRYLVKRTGEKVFLECVQDMDHENMFWYRQDPGLGLRLIYFSYDVKMKEKGDIPEGYSVSREKKERFSLILESASTNQTSMYLCASSLWRPNTEAFFGQGTRLTVV.

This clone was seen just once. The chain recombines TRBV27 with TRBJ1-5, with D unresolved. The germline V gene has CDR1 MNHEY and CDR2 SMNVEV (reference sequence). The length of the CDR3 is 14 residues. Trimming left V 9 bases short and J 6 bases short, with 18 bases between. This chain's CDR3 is CASREREEGQPQHF. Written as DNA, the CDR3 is TGTGCCAGTAGAGAGAGGGAGGAGGGTCAGCCCCAGCATTTT.

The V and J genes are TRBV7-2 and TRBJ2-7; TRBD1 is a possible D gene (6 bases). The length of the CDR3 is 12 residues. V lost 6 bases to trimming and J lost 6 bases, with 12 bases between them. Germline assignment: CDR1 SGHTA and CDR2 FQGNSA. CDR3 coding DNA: TGTGCCAGCAGTCCCAGGGGTCCCGAGCAGTACTTC. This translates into CASSPRGPEQYF.

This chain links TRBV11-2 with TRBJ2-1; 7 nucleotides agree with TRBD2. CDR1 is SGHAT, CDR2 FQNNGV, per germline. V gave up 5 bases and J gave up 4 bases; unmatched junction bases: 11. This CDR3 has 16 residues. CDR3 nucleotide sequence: TGTGCCAGCAGCGCGCCTGGGGCGGGAGATTACAATGAGCAGTTCTTC. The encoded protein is CASSAPGAGDYNEQFF.

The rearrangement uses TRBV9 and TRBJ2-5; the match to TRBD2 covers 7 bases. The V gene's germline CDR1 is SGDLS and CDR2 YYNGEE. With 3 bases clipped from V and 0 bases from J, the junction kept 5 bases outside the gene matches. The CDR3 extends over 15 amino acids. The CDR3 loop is CASSGGRVDQETQYF. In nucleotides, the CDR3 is TGTGCCAGCAGCGGGGGGAGGGTAGACCAAGAGACCCAGTACTTC. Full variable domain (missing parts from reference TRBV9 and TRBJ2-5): DSGVTQTPKHLITATGQRVTLRCSPRSGDLSVYWYQQSLDQGLQFLIQYYNGEERAKGNILERFSAQQFPDLHSELNLSSLELGDSALYFCASSGGRVDQETQYFGPGTRLLVL.

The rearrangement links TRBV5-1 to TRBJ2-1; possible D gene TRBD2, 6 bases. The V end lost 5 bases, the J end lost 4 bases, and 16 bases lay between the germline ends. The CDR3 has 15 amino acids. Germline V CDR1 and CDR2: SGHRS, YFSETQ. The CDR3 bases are TGCGCCAGCAGGTCTGGGGGAGGAGTTTACAATGAGCAGTTCTTC. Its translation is CASRSGGGVYNEQFF.

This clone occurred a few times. The CDR3 region has the DNA TGTGCCAGCAGCGTAGGTCTCCTAGGGAGGGATGAGCAGTTCTTC. Its translation is CASSVGLLGRDEQFF. The chain links TRBV9 to TRBJ2-1; 7 nucleotides line up with TRBD2. CDR3 length: 15 amino acids. CDR1 and CDR2 (germline): SGDLS, YYNGEE. V lost 0 bases and J lost 8; bases outside the gene matches: 8.

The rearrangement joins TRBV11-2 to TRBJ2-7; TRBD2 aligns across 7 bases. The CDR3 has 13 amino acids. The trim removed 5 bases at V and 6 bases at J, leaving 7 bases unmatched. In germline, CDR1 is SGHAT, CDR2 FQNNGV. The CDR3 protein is CASSLSGIFEQYF. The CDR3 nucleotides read TGTGCCAGCAGCCTCAGCGGGATCTTCGAGCAGTACTTC.

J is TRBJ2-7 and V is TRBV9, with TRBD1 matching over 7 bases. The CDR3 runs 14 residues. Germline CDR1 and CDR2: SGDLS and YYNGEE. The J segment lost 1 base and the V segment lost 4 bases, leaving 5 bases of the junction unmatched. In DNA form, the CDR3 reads TGTGCCAGCAGCTTGGACAGGTTATCCTACGAGCAGTACTTC. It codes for CASSLDRLSYEQYF.

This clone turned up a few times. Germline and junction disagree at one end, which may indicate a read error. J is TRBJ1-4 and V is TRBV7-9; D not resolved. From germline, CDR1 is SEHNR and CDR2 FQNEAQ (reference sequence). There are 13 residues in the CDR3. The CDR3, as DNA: TGTTCCAGCAGCTTAGTCGGTAATGAAAAACTGTTTTTT. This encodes CSSSLVGNEKLFF.

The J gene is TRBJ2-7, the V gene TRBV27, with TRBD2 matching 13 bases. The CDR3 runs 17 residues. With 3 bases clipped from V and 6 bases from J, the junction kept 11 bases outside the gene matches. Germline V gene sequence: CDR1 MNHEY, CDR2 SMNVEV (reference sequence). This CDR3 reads CASSLGSSGLAGIEQYF. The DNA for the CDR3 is TGTGCCAGCAGTTTGGGGAGTTCGGGACTAGCGGGAATCGAGCAGTACTTC.